This T cell receptor beta chain was found in a study of blood T cell repertoires in COVID-19. The wider study: Sites across the United States, Italy and Spain contributed samples from acute and convalescent COVID-19.

While infection was still active, Seattle patients were enrolled and then followed longitudinally. Germline V gene lookup returns CDR1 LGHDT and CDR2 YNNKEL (reference sequence). The junction had 9 bases not matched to a gene; V was cut back by 3 bases and J by 2 bases. The CDR3 length is 16 residues. Under the authors' procedure: For nucleated cells, counts were estimated from reference gene primer amplification. Profiling relied on immunoSEQ multiplex PCR, and the TCRdb table lists in-frame clones only, not all of them. That table supplies the V and J calls and clone size; D and trimming were determined from the DNA. The data hold 15,000 to 20,000 clones, with 77% observed a single time.

This TCR was recovered from a man between 65 and 85 years old with COVID-19, enrolled during active disease. What was sequenced was peripheral blood. The chain combines TRBV3-1 (or the pseudogene TRBV3-2) with TRBJ1-2; 7 bases align to TRBD1. This CDR3 reads CASSHGNRGLNYGYTF. CDR3 nucleotide sequence: TGTGCCAGCAGCCATGGAAACAGGGGATTGAACTATGGCTACACCTTC.